A selection of T cell receptor beta chains follows, all from one sample in a study of CXCR3-negative and CXCR3-positive naive CD8 T cells. TCRdb reprocessed the 5' RACE reads and stores each CDR3 protein as one record, lacking DNA. This repertoire includes 140,000 to 150,000 distinct CDR3 sequences. Sequenced: naive CXCR3+ CD8+ T cells from blood. Source of these receptors: a human donor in good health. Some clones in this sample may be carry-over from other donors' samples. Each CDR3 is given with its conserved first and last residue.

CSVEDLGLAASYNEQFF,TRBJ2-1,TRBV29-1,17
CASSLGLGPHEQFF,TRBJ2-1,TRBV5-1,14
CASSWTDNTEAFF,TRBJ1-1,TRBV27,13
CASSIGPSYEQYF,TRBJ2-7,TRBV19,13
CASGRTLAREGEADTQYF,TRBJ2-3,TRBV12-5,18
CASSPDASTPNEQFF,TRBJ2-1,TRBV4-2,15
CSATPRGWEETQYF,TRBJ2-5,TRBV20-1,14
CASSSRDGDQPQHF,TRBJ1-5,TRBV7-9,14
CASSGGTTHNSPLHF,TRBJ1-6,TRBV28,15
CASSLDSGDTGELFF,TRBJ2-2,TRBV5-1,15
CASSYGGGTPLYNEQFF,TRBJ2-1,TRBV6-5,17
CASSLWVGDYEQYF,TRBJ2-7,TRBV27,14
CASRLQGTHNEQFF,TRBJ2-1,TRBV7-9,14
CASSPRDSPYEQYF,TRBJ2-7,TRBV18,14
CSVEDRGGDEQFF,TRBJ2-1,TRBV29-1,13
CASSVNSLEETQYF,TRBJ2-5,TRBV9,14
CSVETGVDYGYTF,TRBJ1-2,TRBV29-1,13
CASSPGTNGYETQYF,TRBJ2-5,TRBV13,15
CASSLNRELAKNIQYF,TRBJ2-4,TRBV11-2,16
CASRFMSSYNEQFF,TRBJ2-1,TRBV7-9,14
CASSEGATGQRYNEQFF,TRBJ2-1,TRBV2,17
CASSPTGFANSPLHF,TRBJ1-6,TRBV27,15
CASSLNFQAFTDTQYF,TRBJ2-3,TRBV7-9,16
CASSIQPLAGGPPDEQFF,TRBJ2-1,TRBV19,18
CASSLADWDQNGYTF,TRBJ1-2,TRBV7-9,15
CASSPRTGRVNEQFF,TRBJ2-1,TRBV7-9,15
CASSQDWAGTEEQFF,TRBJ2-1,TRBV4-3,15
CASSLTRRQGSLPQHF,TRBJ1-5,TRBV27,16
CASSKRSSRRSDTQYF,TRBJ2-3,TRBV21-1,16
CASSSKKGHQGPEAFF,TRBJ1-1,TRBV5-6,16
CASSRHADNAYEQYF,TRBJ2-7,TRBV5-1,15
CASSGANEKLFF,TRBJ1-4,TRBV6-5,12
CASSERLAGGYEQYF,TRBJ2-7,TRBV10-1,15
CASSFMDGVAETQYF,TRBJ2-5,TRBV7-8,15
CAWSDGVNTEAFF,TRBJ1-1,TRBV30,13
CASSQDRTFSEQFF,TRBJ2-1,TRBV4-1,14
CSVVGEYEQYF,TRBJ2-7,TRBV29-1,11
CSVTGGGKNTEAFF,TRBJ1-1,TRBV29-1,14
CASSYTGGTEAFF,TRBJ1-1,TRBV6-2/TRBV6-3,13
CASSLRGLAGYEQYF,TRBJ2-7,TRBV7-2,15
CSVMGAGREMYNEQFF,TRBJ2-1,TRBV29-1,16
CASSNPGTGDNTGELFF,TRBJ2-2,TRBV21-1,17
CASSDGGTGVTTGELFF,TRBJ2-2,TRBV2,17
CASSYYGYEQYF,TRBJ2-7,TRBV12-3/TRBV12-4,12
CASFTGPHYEQYF,TRBJ2-7,TRBV21-1,13
CASSGLAGNTGELFF,TRBJ2-2,TRBV19,15
CASGFPTSGGASTDTQYF,TRBJ2-3,TRBV7-2,18
CASRSGTGATQYF,TRBJ2-3,TRBV12-3/TRBV12-4,13
CASSLSTSGQYNEQFF,TRBJ2-1,TRBV12-3/TRBV12-4,16
CASSQTGRGVGTDTQYF,TRBJ2-3,TRBV28,17
CASSLGRRVETDTQYF,TRBJ2-3,TRBV5-1,16
CASSPEVRVTTFGEQFF,TRBJ2-1,TRBV28,17
CSVRWDWNTGELFF,TRBJ2-2,TRBV29-1,14
CASSDQAINQPQHF,TRBJ1-5,TRBV25-1,14
CASSLGDTEQYF,TRBJ2-7,TRBV5-1,12
CASSRDRYSVGLNTQYF,TRBJ2-3,TRBV5-6,17
CASSSEGLAGGKQFF,TRBJ2-1,TRBV5-6,15
CSATTGFGQPQHF,TRBJ1-5,TRBV29-1,13
CASRPLAGGGDEQYF,TRBJ2-7,TRBV6-1,15
CASSEDPTETGNTIYF,TRBJ1-3,TRBV5-1,16